The present T cell receptor (beta chain) was sequenced within a study of T cell changes during pregnancy in multiple sclerosis. Trimming cost V 6 bases and J 1 base, with 14 bases left between them. There are 15 residues in the CDR3. Germline V gene data show CDR1 as SGHNT and CDR2 as YENEEA. TCRdb's copy holds only in-frame clones and misses some; the assay was immunoSEQ multiplex PCR. The sample contains 40,000 to 60,000 clones, approximately 94% of which appear only once. The chain couples TRBV11-3 to TRBJ2-3, with a possible D match to TRBD1 (6 bases). Sequenced material: CD4+ T cells from peripheral blood mononuclear cells, taken in the third trimester of pregnancy. The receptor was isolated from a female donor with multiple sclerosis, enrolled in a pregnancy study. DNA of the CDR3: TGTGCCAGCAGTAAGGGACAATCCGGCACAGATACGCAGTATTTT. Protein product: CASSKGQSGTDTQYF.